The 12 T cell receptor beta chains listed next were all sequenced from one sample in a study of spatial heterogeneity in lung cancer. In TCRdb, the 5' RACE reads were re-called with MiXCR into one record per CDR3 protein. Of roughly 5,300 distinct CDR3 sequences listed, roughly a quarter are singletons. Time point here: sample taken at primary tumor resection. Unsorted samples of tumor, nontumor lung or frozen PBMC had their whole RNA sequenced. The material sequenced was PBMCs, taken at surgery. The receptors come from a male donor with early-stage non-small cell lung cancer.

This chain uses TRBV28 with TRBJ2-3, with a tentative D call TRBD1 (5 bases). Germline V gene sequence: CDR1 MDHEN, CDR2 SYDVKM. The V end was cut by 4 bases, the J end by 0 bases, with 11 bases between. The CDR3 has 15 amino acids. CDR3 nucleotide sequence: TGTGCCAGCAGTTCCCTAGGGGCTAGCACAGATACGCAGTATTTT. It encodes CASSSLGASTDTQYF.

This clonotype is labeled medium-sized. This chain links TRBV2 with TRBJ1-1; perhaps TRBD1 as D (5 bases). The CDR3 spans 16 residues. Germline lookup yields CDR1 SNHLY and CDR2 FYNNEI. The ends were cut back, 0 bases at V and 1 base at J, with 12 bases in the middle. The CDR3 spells CASSEALTGRNTEAFF. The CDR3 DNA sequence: TGTGCCAGCAGTGAAGCACTAACAGGCCGGAACACTGAAGCTTTCTTT.

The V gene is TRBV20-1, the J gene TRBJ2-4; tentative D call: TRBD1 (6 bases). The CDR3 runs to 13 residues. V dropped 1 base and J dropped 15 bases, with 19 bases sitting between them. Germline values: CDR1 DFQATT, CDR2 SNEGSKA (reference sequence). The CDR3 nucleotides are TGCAGTGCTAGAGTAGGAACAGGGCGTCAACTGTACTTC. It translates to CSARVGTGRQLYF.

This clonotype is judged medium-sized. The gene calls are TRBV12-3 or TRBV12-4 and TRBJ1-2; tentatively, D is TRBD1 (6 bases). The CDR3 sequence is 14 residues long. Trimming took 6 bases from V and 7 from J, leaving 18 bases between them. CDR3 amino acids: CASSPQGINRGYTF. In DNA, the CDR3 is TGTGCCAGCAGCCCACAGGGTATCAACCGTGGCTACACCTTC.

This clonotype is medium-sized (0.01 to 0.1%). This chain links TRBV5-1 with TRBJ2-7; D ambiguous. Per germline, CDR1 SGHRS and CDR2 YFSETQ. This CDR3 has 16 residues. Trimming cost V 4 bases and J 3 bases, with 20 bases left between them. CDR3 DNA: TGCGCCAGCAGCGACCCCTCCGGAGAGCATAACTACGAGCAGTACTTC. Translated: CASSDPSGEHNYEQYF.

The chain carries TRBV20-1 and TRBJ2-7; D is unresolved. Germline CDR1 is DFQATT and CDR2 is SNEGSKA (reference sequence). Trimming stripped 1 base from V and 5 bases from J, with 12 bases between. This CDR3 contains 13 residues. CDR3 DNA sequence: TGCAGTGCTAGAGGGGCCTCTAGGGACGAGCAGTACTTC. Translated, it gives CSARGASRDEQYF.

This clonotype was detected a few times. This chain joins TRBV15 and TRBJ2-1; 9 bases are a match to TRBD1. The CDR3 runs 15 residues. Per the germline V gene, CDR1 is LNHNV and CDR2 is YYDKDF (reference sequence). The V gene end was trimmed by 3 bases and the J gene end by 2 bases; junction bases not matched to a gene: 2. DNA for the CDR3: TGTGCCACCAGCAGGGGACAGGGACCCTACAATGAGCAGTTCTTC. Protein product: CATSRGQGPYNEQFF.

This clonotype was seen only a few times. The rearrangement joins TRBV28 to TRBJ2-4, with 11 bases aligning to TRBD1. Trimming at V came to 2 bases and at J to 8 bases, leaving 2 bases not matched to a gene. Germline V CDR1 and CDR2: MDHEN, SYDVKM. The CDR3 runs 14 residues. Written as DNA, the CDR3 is TGTGCCAGCAGTTTAGGGACAGGGGGTGACATTCAGTACTTC. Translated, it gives CASSLGTGGDIQYF. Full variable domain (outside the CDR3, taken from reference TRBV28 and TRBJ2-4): DVKVTQSSRYLVKRTGEKVFLECVQDMDHENMFWYRQDPGLGLRLIYFSYDVKMKEKGDIPEGYSVSREKKERFSLILESASTNQTSMYLCASSLGTGGDIQYFGAGTRLSVL.

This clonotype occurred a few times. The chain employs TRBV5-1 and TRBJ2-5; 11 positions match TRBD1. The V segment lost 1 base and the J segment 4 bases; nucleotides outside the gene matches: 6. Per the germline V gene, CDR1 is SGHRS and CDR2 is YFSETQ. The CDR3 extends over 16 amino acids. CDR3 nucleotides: TGCGCCAGCAGCTTGCAGGGACAGGGGGTTGGAGAGACCCAGTACTTC. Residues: CASSLQGQGVGETQYF.

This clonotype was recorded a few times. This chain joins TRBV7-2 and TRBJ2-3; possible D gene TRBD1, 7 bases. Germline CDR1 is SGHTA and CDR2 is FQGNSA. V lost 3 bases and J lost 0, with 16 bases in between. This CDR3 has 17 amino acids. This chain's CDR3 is CASSFQGGRGSTDTQYF. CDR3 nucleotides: TGTGCCAGCAGCTTCCAGGGGGGCCGTGGTAGCACAGATACGCAGTATTTT.

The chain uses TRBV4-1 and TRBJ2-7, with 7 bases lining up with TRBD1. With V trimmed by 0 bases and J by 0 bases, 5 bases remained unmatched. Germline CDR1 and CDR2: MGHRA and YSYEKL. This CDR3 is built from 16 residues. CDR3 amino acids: CASSQDSRDSSYEQYF. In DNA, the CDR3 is TGCGCCAGCAGCCAAGATTCCCGGGACAGCTCCTACGAGCAGTACTTC.

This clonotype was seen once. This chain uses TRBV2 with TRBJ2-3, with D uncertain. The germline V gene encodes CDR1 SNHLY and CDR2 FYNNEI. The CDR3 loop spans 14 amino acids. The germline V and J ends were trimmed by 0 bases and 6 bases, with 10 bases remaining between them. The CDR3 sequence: CASSEASGRDTQYF. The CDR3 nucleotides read TGTGCCAGCAGTGAAGCCTCCGGACGGGATACGCAGTATTTT.